This TCR beta chain was observed in a study of CD8 T cells in ankylosing spondylitis (dated by TCRdb to 2016 to 2017). Background for the entire study: The study set out to find disease-linked TCR variants by profiling T cell receptor beta repertoires in ankylosing spondylitis patients and healthy donors. Peripheral blood was sampled, and synovial fluid was also collected from ankylosing spondylitis patients. The whole study cohort included 108 healthy donors and around 25 ankylosing spondylitis patients. Overall results and qualifications from the work: Significant enrichment of the disease-linked clones was reported in matched synovial fluid samples from ankylosing spondylitis patients. A TCR beta motif of eight highly homologous amino acid variants appeared characteristic of blood from ankylosing spondylitis patients. A CD8+ phenotype was shown by the disease-linked clones, which were found at relatively low frequencies in peripheral blood. Some TCR beta motif variants had previously been reported in synovial fluid and blood of reactive arthritis patients, which suggested common disease-initiation mechanisms.

The instrument given in TCRdb is Illumina HiSeq 2500. Quantitative 5'-RACE with molecular barcodes was the method used to prepare the TCR beta libraries. The authors' analysis ran thus. To identify disease-linked TCR variants, a new computational method was used, one built on a probabilistic model of VDJ rearrangement. TCRdb trimmed the raw reads at Q25, called clones with MiXCR and kept productive beta chains. Each record represents a unique CDR3 protein, reported with the most common genes and DNA among its rows. TCRdb assigned the V and J calls; the authors' analysis was not used. The sample table contains 200,000 to 250,000 distinct CDR3 sequences; only one count was recorded for about 11% of them. 21% of the sample comes from the top ten. This clonotype has at least ten counts. Its antigen has not been determined. No per-base quality is available; no much larger clone lies one base away. The CDR3 numbers 17 residues from cysteine through phenylalanine. Of all the DNA, just the CDR3 is kept, 51 bases in frame from base 1. CDR1 is given as DFQATT and CDR2 as SNEGSKA, both from the germline V gene (reference sequence). The V end loses 3 bases and the J end loses 3 bases, and a stretch of 23 bases separates them.

The TCR comes from a male donor with ankylosing spondylitis or in good health (not recorded which). Sequencing used blood, either unsorted or a sorted T cell fraction (not recorded which). The chain is encoded by TRBV20-1 joined to TRBJ2-5; the D region is possibly TRBD1 or TRBD2, each matching across 6 bases. Here is the DNA: TGCAGTGCTAGGGATTACAGGGAAATCTGGGGGGAAGAGACCCAGTACTTC. Its protein reads: CSARDYREIWGEETQYF.